This TCR beta chain was profiled in a study of blood T cell repertoires in COVID-19 (dated by TCRdb to about 2020). About the study as a whole: Samples covering the acute and convalescent phases of COVID-19 were provided by collaborators in the United States, Italy and Spain. The sample metadata nearly always contained a de-identified subject ID, COVID-19 status, age in years and sex. The samples were drawn from two sources: the first 160 participants of the ongoing ImmuneRACE study, and over 950 subjects contributed by 6 global collaborators. The repertoires were released in a freely available public database intended as a resource for research on the immune response to SARS-CoV-2. HLA class I and class II types, where available, came from metadata supplied by the sample provider rather than from assay-based typing. The dataset comprised deeply sampled blood TCRbeta repertoires from subjects exposed to, actively infected with, or recovered from COVID-19. The prospective study material was composed of cDNA or gDNA derived from T cells, B-cell-depleted T cells, or PBMCs. Results and caveats for the whole study, not just this receptor: The amount of clinical and demographic metadata varied by source and participant and was provided uncurated.

This clone was seen once. Its antigen is not yet known. The record has no base qualities; no much larger clone is one base away. One collaborating source in Seattle enrolled patients while the patients were actively infected and followed the patients over time throughout the course of disease. The collaborating institutions used their own protocols to collect whole blood in K2EDTA tubes. For TCRbeta analysis, collaborators shipped samples in one of three forms: frozen whole blood, isolated PBMCs, or DNA extracted from either of those sample types. TCRbeta CDR3 regions were amplified from genomic DNA by means of the immunoSEQ Assay, a bias-controlled multiplex PCR. The source study handled its data this way. The number of nucleated cells in each sample was estimated by amplification of reference gene primers within the assay. Sequence reads were collapsed and filtered to measure the absolute abundance of every unique TCRbeta CDR3 rearrangement. For each sample, productive Simpson clonality was calculated as the square root of Simpson's diversity index across productive rearrangements. TCRdb stores this immuneACCESS table with in-frame sequences only. Part of the clones is absent; in the studies checked, under half of the shortfall reflects unresolved V genes, and no reason is known for the rest. Clone size and V and J calls were adopted from that table, with D and trimming inferred from the DNA. The sample table holds fewer than 300,000 clones, of which roughly 90% were seen once. Of the sample, around 2.2% is held by the ten largest clones.

The CDR3 runs 15 residues from the cysteine to the phenylalanine. Only the CDR3 region is kept as DNA, spanning 45 bases read in frame from base 1. Trimmed from V: 3 bases; trimmed from J: 4 bases; junction bases lacking a gene match: 4. CDR1 and CDR2, per the germline V gene, are SGHDN and FVKESK. The source of this sequence is a woman in her twenties or thirties with COVID-19, enrolled during active disease. This receptor chain uses TRBV14 and TRBJ1-2; TRBD1 lines up with 11 middle nucleotides. Sequencing was performed on peripheral blood. The sequence in DNA is TGTGCCAGCAGCCAGGACAGGGGGCGCCTCTATGGCTACACCTTC. This encodes CASSQDRGRLYGYTF.